A selection of T cell receptor beta chains follows, all from one sample in a study of PD-L1 blockade in urothelial cancer. Repertoires were generated with immunoSEQ multiplex PCR, while TCRdb's copy carries only in-frame clones and drops some. The table lists about 130,000 clones, 86% of them singletons. Source: PBMCs, taken around atezolizumab (anti-PD-L1) treatment. Every receptor here comes from a man aged 45-60 years with urothelial cancer. The CDR3 runs from the conserved cysteine through the conserved F or W. A D gene is named only where the DNA matches it firmly. A clone size is listed for some rows: how often the clone was seen (once, few, many), or a class if it is expanded.

d_gene: TRBD2
j_gene: TRBJ2-3
abundance: NA
v_gene: TRBV14
CDR3nt: TGTGCCAGCAGCCACCAAGGAGGGAGGGCCCCCACAGATACGCAGTATTTT
CDR3aa: CASSHQGGRAPTDTQYF

d_gene: NA
j_gene: TRBJ2-2
abundance: NA
v_gene: TRBV5-1
CDR3nt: TGCGCCAGCAGCCCTAGCGCGGGACTCGGGACCGGGGAGCTGTTTTTT
CDR3aa: CASSPSAGLGTGELFF

d_gene: NA
j_gene: TRBJ2-1
abundance: NA
v_gene: TRBV5-1
CDR3nt: TGCGCCAGCAAGTCTACAGGTGACAATGAGCAGTTCTTC
CDR3aa: CASKSTGDNEQFF

d_gene: TRBD1
j_gene: TRBJ2-1
abundance: NA
v_gene: TRBV5-1
CDR3nt: TGCGCCAGCAGCTTGACCTCGACAGGGAACAATGAGCAGTTCTTC
CDR3aa: CASSLTSTGNNEQFF

d_gene: NA
j_gene: TRBJ2-1
abundance: few
v_gene: TRBV27
CDR3nt: TGTGCCAGCAGTTTGTACCTAGGTTTTGAGCAGTTCTTC
CDR3aa: CASSLYLGFEQFF

d_gene: NA
j_gene: TRBJ1-6
abundance: few
v_gene: TRBV19
CDR3nt: TGTGCCAGTAGTATCTCCCCAGGTACCAGATCACCCCTCCACTTT
CDR3aa: CASSISPGTRSPLHF

d_gene: TRBD1
j_gene: TRBJ1-1
abundance: few
v_gene: TRBV29-1
CDR3nt: TGCAGCGCGGACAGGAGCATGAACACTGAAGCTTTCTTT
CDR3aa: CSADRSMNTEAFF

d_gene: NA
j_gene: TRBJ2-1
abundance: few
v_gene: TRBV2
CDR3nt: TGTGCCAGCAGTGCCGAGGGAGGATTTGCCAATGAGCAGTTCTTC
CDR3aa: CASSAEGGFANEQFF

d_gene: NA
j_gene: TRBJ2-1
abundance: NA
v_gene: TRBV5-4
CDR3nt: TGTGCCAGCATGGAGGACAGTCCTTACAATGAGCAGCTCTTC
CDR3aa: CASMEDSPYNEQLF

d_gene: NA
j_gene: TRBJ2-2
abundance: NA
v_gene: TRBV5-1
CDR3nt: TGCGCCAGCAGCTTGGCCACAGGGACGGACACCGGGGAGCTGTTTTTT
CDR3aa: CASSLATGTDTGELFF

d_gene: TRBD1
j_gene: TRBJ1-2
abundance: NA
v_gene: TRBV18
CDR3nt: TGTGCCAGCTCACCCTTGGACAGGGACTATGGCTACACCTTC
CDR3aa: CASSPLDRDYGYTF

d_gene: TRBD1
j_gene: TRBJ1-5
abundance: once
v_gene: TRBV2
CDR3nt: TGTGCCAGCAGCGGGACAGGGGGTAAACAGCCCCAGCATTTT
CDR3aa: CASSGTGGKQPQHF

d_gene: TRBD1
j_gene: TRBJ2-7
abundance: NA
v_gene: TRBV5-5
CDR3nt: TGTGCCAGCAGCTTCCGGGACAGAACCTACGAGCAGTACTTC
CDR3aa: CASSFRDRTYEQYF